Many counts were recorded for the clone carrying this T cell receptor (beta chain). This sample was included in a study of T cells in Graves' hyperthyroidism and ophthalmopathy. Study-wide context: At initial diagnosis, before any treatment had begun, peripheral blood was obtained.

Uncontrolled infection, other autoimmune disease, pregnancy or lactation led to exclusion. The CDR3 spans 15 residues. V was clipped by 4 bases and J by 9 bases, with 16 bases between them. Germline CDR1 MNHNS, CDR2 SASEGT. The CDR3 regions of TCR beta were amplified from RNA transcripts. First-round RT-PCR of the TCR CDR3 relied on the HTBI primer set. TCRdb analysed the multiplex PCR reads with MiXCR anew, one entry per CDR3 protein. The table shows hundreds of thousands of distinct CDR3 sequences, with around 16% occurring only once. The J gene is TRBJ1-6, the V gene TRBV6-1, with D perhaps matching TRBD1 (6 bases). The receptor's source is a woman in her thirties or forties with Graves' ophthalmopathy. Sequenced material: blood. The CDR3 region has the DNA TGTGCCAGCAGTGTATCCGGGGGCAAGAGTTCACCCCTCCACTTT. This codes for CASSVSGGKSSPLHF.